The source of this T cell receptor beta chain is a study of CD8+CD57+ T cells in acquired aplastic anemia. The germline CDR1 and CDR2 sequences are SGHNT and YYREEE (reference sequence). Deletions cut 4 bases from V and 0 bases from J, with 8 bases between. This CDR3 has 14 amino acids. This clonotype showed up many times. It was patients with CD8+CD57+ cell expansion by flow cytometry who were chosen for sequencing. CDR3 and TCR beta VDJ profiling relied on genomic DNA as the template. TCRdb analysed the reads with MiXCR anew, one entry per CDR3 protein. The sample includes roughly 250,000 distinct CDR3 sequences, approximately 86% seen only once; the top ten take approximately 40%.

The chain has TRBV5-4 and TRBJ2-1; TRBD1 might be the D (5 bases). The receptor comes from a human donor with aplastic anemia. The sequencing input was sorted CD4+, CD8+, or CD8+CD57+ T cells (not recorded which) from PBMCs. The CDR3 reads CASSRGASYNEQFF. The CDR3 DNA is TGTGCCAGCAGCCGTGGGGCCTCCTACAATGAGCAGTTCTTC.